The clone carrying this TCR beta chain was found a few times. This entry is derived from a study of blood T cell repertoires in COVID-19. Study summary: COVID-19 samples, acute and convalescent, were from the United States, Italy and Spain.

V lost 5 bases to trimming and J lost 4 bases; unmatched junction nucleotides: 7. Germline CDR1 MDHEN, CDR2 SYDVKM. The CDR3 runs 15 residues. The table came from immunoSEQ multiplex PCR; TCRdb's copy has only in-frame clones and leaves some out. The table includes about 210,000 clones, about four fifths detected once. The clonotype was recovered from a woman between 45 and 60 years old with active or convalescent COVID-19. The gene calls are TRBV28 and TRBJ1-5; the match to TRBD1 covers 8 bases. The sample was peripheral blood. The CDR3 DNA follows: TGTGCCAGCAGTGGTACAGGGGGAGTTAATCAGCCCCAGCATTTT. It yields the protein CASSGTGGVNQPQHF.